This TCR beta chain came from a study of blood T cell repertoires in COVID-19. Study summary: Collection of acute and convalescent COVID-19 samples took place in the United States, Italy and Spain. The analysed material was cDNA or gDNA that came from T cells, B-cell-depleted T cells, or PBMCs.

This clone was recorded only once. How the authors handled the data: Amplification from reference gene primers served as the basis for estimated nucleated cell counts. Libraries were prepared by immunoSEQ multiplex PCR; TCRdb keeps only in-frame clonotypes and omits some of them. V, J and clone size are those of that table, while D and trimming were read from the DNA. In the table there are roughly 97,000 clones, about 89% of which are singletons. With 7 bases clipped from V and 2 bases from J, the junction kept 13 bases outside the gene matches. Per germline, CDR1 SEHNR and CDR2 FQNEAQ (reference sequence). The CDR3 has 16 residues.

V is TRBV7-9 and J is TRBJ1-1, with 7 bases fitting TRBD1. The specimen was peripheral blood. This TCR derives from a man aged 50 or older with acute or convalescent COVID-19. The CDR3 reads CASKPNRGPTNTEAFF. The DNA of the CDR3 is TGTGCCAGCAAACCCAACAGGGGCCCAACTAACACTGAAGCTTTCTTT.